This TCR beta chain was retrieved from a study of cytomegalovirus exposure and HLA in healthy donors. For the study at large: Earlier sequencing of approximately 180 million T cells yielded approximately 100 million unique TCR beta sequences. There were 85 million or so unique TCRs (from HLA-typed donors) in an early data release.

Study-wide points: Generally TCR sequences proved uncommon, though certain public TCRs appeared in numerous donors. Reports indicated that the classifier achieved high specificity and sensitivity in diagnosing cytomegalovirus status.

Worth noting for this clone: The antigen remains undetermined.

This PCR relied on a set of 60 Vbeta primers and 13 Jbeta primers. TCRdb's copy holds only in-frame clones and misses some; the assay was immunoSEQ multiplex PCR. The sample shows about 160,000 clones, around 80% of them seen only once. In germline, CDR1 is SGHKS, CDR2 YYEKEE (reference sequence). Trimming removed 0 bases at V and 3 bases at J, with 10 bases between. This CDR3 comprises 14 residues. The sequence came from a male donor in good health and CMV-seropositive. Input material: PBMCs. This chain connects TRBV5-5 to TRBJ2-7, with D possibly matching TRBD1 (5 bases). The CDR3 here is CASSLEGDSYEQYF. Here the CDR3 DNA reads TGTGCCAGCAGCTTGGAGGGTGACAGCTACGAGCAGTACTTC.